A single sample is the source of the 19 T cell receptor beta chains below, sequenced in a study of blood T cell repertoires in COVID-19. Repertoires were generated with immunoSEQ multiplex PCR, while TCRdb's copy carries only in-frame clones and drops some. This sample has about 230,000 clones, with roughly 84% found just once. Sequenced input: peripheral blood. These TCRs come from a woman aged 40 to 50 who had recovered from COVID-19.

This clone was counted only a few times. J is TRBJ2-7 and V is TRBV11-2; 9 bases align to TRBD1. The length of the CDR3 is 15 residues. After removal of 5 bases from V and 4 bases from J, the junction contained 9 bases not matched to a gene. Looked up from germline, CDR1 is SGHAT and CDR2 is FQNNGV. Here the CDR3 reads CASSLLTGGGYEQYF. CDR3 nucleotides: TGTGCCAGCAGCCTGTTGACAGGGGGTGGGTACGAGCAGTACTTC.

Only one count was recorded for this clone. The chain recombines TRBV6-1 with TRBJ2-1; a possible D gene is TRBD2 (6 bases). Trimming left V 2 bases short and J 7 bases short, with 15 bases between. In germline, CDR1 is MNHNS, CDR2 SASEGT. The CDR3 is 15 residues long. The CDR3 loop is CASSEKVAGRNEQFF. In nucleotides, the CDR3 is TGTGCCAGCAGTGAAAAAGTTGCGGGAAGAAATGAGCAGTTCTTC.

The chain links TRBV5-6 to TRBJ2-3; no definite D call. The V end was cut by 0 bases, the J end by 2 bases, with 16 bases between. The germline gives CDR1 SGHDT, CDR2 YYEEEE. The CDR3 length is 17 residues. CDR3 in amino acids: CASSLAIAAVLTDTQYF. The CDR3 coding sequence is TGTGCCAGCAGCTTGGCCATAGCCGCTGTCCTCACAGATACGCAGTATTTT.

The chain recombines TRBV7-9 with TRBJ2-4; D unclear. This CDR3 is 14 amino acids long. V dropped 5 bases and J dropped 0 bases, with 8 bases sitting between them. CDR1 and CDR2 from the germline V gene are SEHNR and FQNEAQ (reference sequence). The CDR3 region has the DNA TGTGCCAGCAGCAGCCGTGAAGCCAAAAACATTCAGTACTTC. Its translation is CASSSREAKNIQYF.

The chain is built from TRBV5-1 and TRBJ2-2; TRBD1 matches 9 bases. J lost 2 bases, V lost 4 bases, and 15 bases had no gene match. This CDR3 region has 19 residues. CDR1 is SGHRS and CDR2 is YFSETQ in the germline V gene. The CDR3 DNA follows: TGCGCCAGCAGCCTTGGGACAGGGTCTCCAACACTTAACACCGGGGAGCTGTTTTTT. Its translation is CASSLGTGSPTLNTGELFF.

The rearrangement links TRBV19 to TRBJ2-6; TRBD1 agrees at 8 bases. With V trimmed by 10 bases and J by 0 bases, 8 bases remained unmatched. The CDR3 covers 16 residues. Germline values: CDR1 LNHDA, CDR2 SQIVND (reference sequence). Here the CDR3 DNA reads TGTGCCATTAAGACAGGGGCCGGCTCTGGGGCCAACGTCCTGACTTTC. As protein: CAIKTGAGSGANVLTF.

This clone was seen a handful of times. The junction and the germline gene differ at one end; a read error may be behind it. This chain links TRBV29-1 with TRBJ2-5, with 11 bases matching TRBD2. The CDR3 has 15 amino acids. The germline CDR1 and CDR2 sequences are SQVTM and ANQGSEA. Here the CDR3 DNA reads TGCAGCGTTGAATTTAGACTAGCGGGGATAGAGGCCCAGTACTTC. Translated: CSVEFRLAGIEAQYF.

This clone was observed at least ten times. This sequence joins TRBV19 and TRBJ1-1; D uncertain. The germline V gene has CDR1 LNHDA and CDR2 SQIVND (reference sequence). V was pared by 3 bases and J by 6 bases, with 11 bases between. CDR3 size: 13 residues. The CDR3 loop is CASSIGLSAEAFF. The CDR3 nucleotides read TGTGCCAGTAGTATTGGCCTGAGCGCTGAAGCTTTCTTT.

The V and J genes are TRBV7-2 and TRBJ1-1; D uncertain. In germline, CDR1 is SGHTA, CDR2 FQGNSA. The CDR3 spans 13 residues. Between the trimmed V and J ends, which lost 1 base and 1 base, there was a span of 4 bases. CDR3: CASSLDQNTEAFF. The CDR3 DNA sequence: TGTGCCAGCAGCTTAGATCAGAACACTGAAGCTTTCTTT.

This rearrangement joins TRBV5-1 to TRBJ2-3, with D tentatively TRBD1 (5 bases). CDR1 is SGHRS, CDR2 YFSETQ, per germline. The V end lost 0 bases, the J end lost 3 bases, and 5 bases lay between the germline ends. The CDR3 totals 13 residues. The chain's CDR3 is CASSLEGTDTQYF. The CDR3 bases are TGCGCCAGCAGCTTGGAGGGGACAGATACGCAGTATTTT.

This sequence joins TRBV5-5 and TRBJ1-2; 7 bases align to TRBD1. This CDR3 contains 16 residues. Unmatched junction bases numbered 11, after V lost 2 bases and J lost 4 bases. Per the germline V gene, CDR1 is SGHKS and CDR2 is YYEKEE (reference sequence). The CDR3, as DNA: TGTGCCAGCAGCTTTCGCCGGACAGGAGGGGTCTATGGCTACACCTTC. This sequence encodes CASSFRRTGGVYGYTF. The variable domain in full, completed from reference TRBV5-5 and TRBJ1-2, reads DAGVTQSPTHLIKTRGQQVTLRCSPISGHKSVSWYQQVLGQGPQFIFQYYEKEERGRGNFPDRFSARQFPNYSSELNVNALLLGDSALYLCASSFRRTGGVYGYTFGSGTRLTVV.

The rearrangement joins TRBV9 to TRBJ1-2; 7 nucleotides align to TRBD1. This CDR3 contains 14 residues. J gave up 4 bases and V 3 bases, and 6 bases lay outside the gene matches. Germline values: CDR1 SGDLS, CDR2 YYNGEE. The CDR3 protein is CASSGQGSSYGYTF. CDR3 bases: TGTGCCAGCAGCGGACAGGGCTCAAGCTATGGCTACACCTTC.

The count of this clone is one. V is TRBV3-1 (or the pseudogene TRBV3-2) and J is TRBJ1-2, with D perhaps matching TRBD1 (6 bases). Germline CDR1 reads LGHDT; CDR2 reads YNNKEL (reference sequence). CDR3 size: 14 residues. Between the trimmed V and J ends, which lost 4 bases and 4 bases, there was a span of 13 bases. The CDR3 here is CASSPQGQGYGYTF. The CDR3 nucleotides are TGTGCCAGCAGCCCCCAGGGGCAGGGCTATGGCTACACCTTC.

The chain combines TRBV19 with TRBJ1-4; tentative D call: TRBD1 (5 bases). From germline, CDR1 is LNHDA and CDR2 SQIVND (reference sequence). V was shortened by 4 bases and J by 8 bases, with 14 bases between the two germline ends. The CDR3 runs to 14 residues. The CDR3 DNA reads TGTGCCAGTAGTACTCGTCAGGGCTCCGAAAAACTGTTTTTT. Its translation: CASSTRQGSEKLFF.

The V gene is TRBV2, the J gene TRBJ1-1; D call uncertain. V gave up 5 bases and J gave up 1 base, with 8 bases separating them. The germline V gene has CDR1 SNHLY and CDR2 FYNNEI. The CDR3 has 13 amino acids. The CDR3 nucleotides are TGTGCCAGCAGTAGAGCTTCGAACACTGAAGCTTTCTTT. Translated: CASSRASNTEAFF. Full variable domain (remainder filled in from reference TRBV2 and TRBJ1-1): EPEVTQTPSHQVTQMGQEVILRCVPISNHLYFYWYRQILGQKVEFLVSFYNNEISEKSEIFDDQFSVERPDGSNFTLKIRSTKLEDSAMYFCASSRASNTEAFFGQGTRLTVV.

This chain uses TRBV7-2 with TRBJ2-2, with 11 bases aligning to TRBD2. J lost 7 bases, V lost 3 bases, and 4 bases had no gene match. In germline, CDR1 is SGHTA, CDR2 FQGNSA. The CDR3 covers 15 residues. Here the CDR3 reads CASSFSGGAYGELFF. CDR3 coding DNA: TGTGCCAGCAGCTTTAGCGGGGGGGCCTACGGGGAGCTGTTTTTT.

The CDR3: CASSAHLGSGTGGVGELFF. In DNA form, the CDR3 reads TGTGCCAGCAGCGCGCATCTCGGATCGGGGACTGGGGGAGTCGGGGAGCTGTTTTTT. V usage is TRBV9 and J usage is TRBJ2-2, with D possibly being TRBD2 (6 bases). The V end lost 3 bases, the J end lost 7 bases, and 28 bases lay between the germline ends. There are 19 residues in the CDR3. Germline loops: CDR1 SGDLS, CDR2 YYNGEE.

The chain has TRBV3-1 (or the pseudogene TRBV3-2) and TRBJ1-3; 8 nucleotides align to TRBD1. This CDR3 spans 15 amino acids. Germline trimming cut 4 bases from V and 4 bases from J; bases unmatched to any gene: 6. The germline CDR1 and CDR2 sequences are LGHDT and YNNKEL (reference sequence). CDR3: CASSPNRDRGNTIYF. As DNA, the CDR3 is TGTGCCAGCAGCCCCAACCGGGACAGGGGAAACACCATATATTTT.

Points on this clone: Other DNA sequences of this sample code for an identical CDR3. V gene TRBV19 combines with J gene TRBJ1-6, with TRBD1 matching over 9 bases. V lost 8 bases and J lost 7; bases outside the gene matches: 3. Germline lookup yields CDR1 LNHDA and CDR2 SQIVND (reference sequence). This CDR3 spans 13 amino acids. As DNA, the CDR3 is TGTGCCAGTGGAGACAGGGGGAATTCACCCCTCCACTTT. Translating it yields CASGDRGNSPLHF.